The source of this TCR beta chain is a study of blood T cell repertoires in COVID-19. CDR1 is PRHDT, CDR2 FYEKMQ, per germline (reference sequence). V lost 5 bases and J lost 5; bases outside the gene matches: 5. This CDR3 is 13 amino acids long. Assay: immunoSEQ multiplex PCR; the TCRdb copy retains only in-frame clones and omits some. The table has some 200,000 clones, 88% seen once. Participants spanned ages about 18 to 100 years and resided in over 20 US areas. V gene TRBV13 combines with J gene TRBJ2-7, with 8 bases matching TRBD1. The specimen was PBMCs or T cells enriched from blood (not recorded which). The receptor comes from a woman aged 30 to 39 who had recovered from COVID-19. This CDR3 is CASSRTGPHEQYF. The CDR3, as DNA: TGTGCCAGCAGCCGGACAGGGCCCCACGAGCAGTACTTC.